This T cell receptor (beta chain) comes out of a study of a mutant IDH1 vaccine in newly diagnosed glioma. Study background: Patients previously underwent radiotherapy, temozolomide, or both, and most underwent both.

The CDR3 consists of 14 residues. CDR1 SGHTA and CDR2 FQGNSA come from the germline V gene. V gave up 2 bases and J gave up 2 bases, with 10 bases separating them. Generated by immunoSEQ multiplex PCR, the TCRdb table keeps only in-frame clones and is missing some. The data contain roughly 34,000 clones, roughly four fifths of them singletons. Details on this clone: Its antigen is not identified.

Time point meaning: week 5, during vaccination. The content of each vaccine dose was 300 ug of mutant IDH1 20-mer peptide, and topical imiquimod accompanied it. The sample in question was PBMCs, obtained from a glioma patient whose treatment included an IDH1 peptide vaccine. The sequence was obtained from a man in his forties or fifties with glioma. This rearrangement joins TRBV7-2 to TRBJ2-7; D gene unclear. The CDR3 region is CASSLRAVTYEQYF. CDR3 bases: TGTGCCAGCAGCTTAAGGGCGGTTACCTACGAGCAGTACTTC.